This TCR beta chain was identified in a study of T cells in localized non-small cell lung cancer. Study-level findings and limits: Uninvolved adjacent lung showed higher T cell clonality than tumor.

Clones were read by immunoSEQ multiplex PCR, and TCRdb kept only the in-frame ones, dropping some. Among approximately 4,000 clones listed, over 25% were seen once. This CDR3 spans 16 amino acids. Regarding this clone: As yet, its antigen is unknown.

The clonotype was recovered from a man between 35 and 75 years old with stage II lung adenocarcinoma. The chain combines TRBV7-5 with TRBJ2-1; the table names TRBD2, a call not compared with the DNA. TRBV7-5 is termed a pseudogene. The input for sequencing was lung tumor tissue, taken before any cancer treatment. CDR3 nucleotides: TGTGCCAGCAGCTTAGAACTAGCGGGGTCCTACAATGAGCAGTTCTTC. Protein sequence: CASSLELAGSYNEQFF.